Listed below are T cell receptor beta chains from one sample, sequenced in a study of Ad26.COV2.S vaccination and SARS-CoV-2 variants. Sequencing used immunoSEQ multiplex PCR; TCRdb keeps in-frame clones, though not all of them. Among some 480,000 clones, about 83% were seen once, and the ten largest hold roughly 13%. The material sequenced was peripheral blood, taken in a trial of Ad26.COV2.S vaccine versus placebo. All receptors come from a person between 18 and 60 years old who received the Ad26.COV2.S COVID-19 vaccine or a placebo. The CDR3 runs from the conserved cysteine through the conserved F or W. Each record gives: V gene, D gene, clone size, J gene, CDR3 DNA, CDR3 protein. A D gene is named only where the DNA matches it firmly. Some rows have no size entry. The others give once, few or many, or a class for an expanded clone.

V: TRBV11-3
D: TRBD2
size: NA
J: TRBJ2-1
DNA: TGTGCCAGCAGCTTAGGAGGCGGGAGCCACTACAATGAGCAGTTCTTC
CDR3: CASSLGGGSHYNEQFF

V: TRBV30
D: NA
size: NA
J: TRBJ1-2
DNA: TGTGCCTGGAGTGACCTCCCGGGGGACCCTAAACTGGGCTACACCTTC
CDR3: CAWSDLPGDPKLGYTF

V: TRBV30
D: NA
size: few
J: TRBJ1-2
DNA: TGTGCCTGGGTGGACAGAACTGCTAACTATGGCTACACCTTC
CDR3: CAWVDRTANYGYTF

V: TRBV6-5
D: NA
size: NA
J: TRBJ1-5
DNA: TGTGCCAGCACCGAGAGAATTAGCAATCAGCCCCAGCATTTT
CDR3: CASTERISNQPQHF

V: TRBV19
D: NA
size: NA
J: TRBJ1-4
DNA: TGTGCCAGTAGTAGGATTCTCAAACAGGGAGGACTGTTTTTT
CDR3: CASSRILKQGGLFF

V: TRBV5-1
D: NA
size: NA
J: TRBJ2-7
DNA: TGCGCCAGCACCCAAACCGGGGACTCATCAGGCGAGCAGTACTTC
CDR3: CASTQTGDSSGEQYF

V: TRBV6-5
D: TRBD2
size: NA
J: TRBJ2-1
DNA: TGTGCCGGCGCGGTTGGCGGGAGCTACAATGAGCAGTTCTTC
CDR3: CAGAVGGSYNEQFF

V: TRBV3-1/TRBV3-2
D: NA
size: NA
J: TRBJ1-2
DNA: TGTGCCAGCAGCCAATGGTTAACAGATTCTAACTATGGCTACACCTTC
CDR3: CASSQWLTDSNYGYTF

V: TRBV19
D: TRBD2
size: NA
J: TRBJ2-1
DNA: TGTGCCAGCACCGGCCTCAGCGGGAGGGCCGGTGGCGAGCAGTTCTTC
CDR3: CASTGLSGRAGGEQFF

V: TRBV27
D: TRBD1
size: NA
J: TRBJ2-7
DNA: TGTGCCAGCAGGGGGCAGGACAGGGGAGGCGAGCAGTACTTC
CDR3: CASRGQDRGGEQYF

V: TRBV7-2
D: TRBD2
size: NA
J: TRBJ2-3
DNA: TGTGCCAGCAGCCCCCACCCCTCTGTAGCGGGAGGCCTCACAGATACGCAGTATTTT
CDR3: CASSPHPSVAGGLTDTQYF

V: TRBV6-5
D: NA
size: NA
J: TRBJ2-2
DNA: TGTGCCAGCTCCCGCGGGTCGGTCACCGGGGAGCTGTTTTTT
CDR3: CASSRGSVTGELFF

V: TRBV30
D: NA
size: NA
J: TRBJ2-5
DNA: TGTGCCTGGCGATTTGAGCCACCCCGTCCGGGCCTTCAAGAGACCCAGTACTTC
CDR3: CAWRFEPPRPGLQETQYF

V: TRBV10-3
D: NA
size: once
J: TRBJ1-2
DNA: TGTGCCACCGAGGGAGGGAGTAGAGGCTACACCTTC
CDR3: CATEGGSRGYTF

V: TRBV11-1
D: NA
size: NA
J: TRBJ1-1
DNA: TGTGCCAGCAGCTTAGTAACAGGGATGAACACTGAAGCTTTCTTT
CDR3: CASSLVTGMNTEAFF

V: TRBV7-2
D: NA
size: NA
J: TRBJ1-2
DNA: TGTGCCAGCAGCCCCCTTCTGAGAGGCAACTATGGCTACACCTTC
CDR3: CASSPLLRGNYGYTF

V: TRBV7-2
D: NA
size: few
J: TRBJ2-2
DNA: TGTGCCAGCAGCTTCAGCGTGCTGAACACCGGGGAGCTGTTTTTT
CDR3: CASSFSVLNTGELFF

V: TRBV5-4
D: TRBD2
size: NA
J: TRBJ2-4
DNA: TGTGCCAGCAGCTTGGCAGGACTAGGGATAAAAAACATTCAGTACTTC
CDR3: CASSLAGLGIKNIQYF

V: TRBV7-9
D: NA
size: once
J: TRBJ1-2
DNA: TGTGCCAGCAGCTTAGAACCCAACTATGGCTACACCTTC
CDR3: CASSLEPNYGYTF

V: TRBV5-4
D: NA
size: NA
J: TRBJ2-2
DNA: TGTGCCAGCAGCTTGCCCAGCCCCGGGGCCGGGGAGCTGTTTTTT
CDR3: CASSLPSPGAGELFF

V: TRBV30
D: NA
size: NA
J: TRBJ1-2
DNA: TGTGCCTGGAGTTCGACCTATGGCTACACCTTC
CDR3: CAWSSTYGYTF

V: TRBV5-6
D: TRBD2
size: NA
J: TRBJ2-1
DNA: TGTGCCAGCAGCCAACCACTAGCGGGAGGGTTTGGTGAGCAGTTCTTC
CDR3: CASSQPLAGGFGEQFF

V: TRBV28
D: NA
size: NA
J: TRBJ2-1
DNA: TGTGCCAGCAGTTTACCCCATACGGATGAGCAGTTCTTC
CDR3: CASSLPHTDEQFF

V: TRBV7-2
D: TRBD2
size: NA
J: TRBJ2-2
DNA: TGTGCCAGCAGCCCCTGGGTAGCGGGAGGGGCCGGGGAGCTGTTTTTT
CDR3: CASSPWVAGGAGELFF

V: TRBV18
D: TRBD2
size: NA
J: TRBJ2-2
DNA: TGTGCCAGCTCAAATTCGAGGGGAAGCGGGAGTACCGGGGAGCTGTTTTTT
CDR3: CASSNSRGSGSTGELFF

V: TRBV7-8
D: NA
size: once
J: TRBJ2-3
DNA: TGTGCCAGCAGCATAACCCCAAGCACAGATACGCAGTATTTT
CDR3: CASSITPSTDTQYF

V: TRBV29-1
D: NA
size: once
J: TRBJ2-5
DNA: TGCAGCGTGGGGCAGGGGACCCAAGAGACCCAGTACTTC
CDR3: CSVGQGTQETQYF

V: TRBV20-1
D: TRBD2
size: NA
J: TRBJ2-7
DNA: TGCAGTCCGAGGGGCGGGAGGGAGCAGTACTTC
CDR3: CSPRGGREQYF

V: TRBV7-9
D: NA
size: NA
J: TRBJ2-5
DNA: TGTGCCAGCAGCTTAGGGGTGTATGAGACCCAGTACTTC
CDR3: CASSLGVYETQYF

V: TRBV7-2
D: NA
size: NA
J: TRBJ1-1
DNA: TGTGCCAGCAGCCGCATCCGAGTGAACACTGAAGCTTTCTTT
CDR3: CASSRIRVNTEAFF

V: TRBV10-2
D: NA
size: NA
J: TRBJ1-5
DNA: TGCGCCAGCAGTGTTTCGGGACCCCACTTGGTAGGAGGACAGCCCCAGCATTTT
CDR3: CASSVSGPHLVGGQPQHF

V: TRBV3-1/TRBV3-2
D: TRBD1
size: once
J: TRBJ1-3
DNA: TGTGCCAGCAGCCTAGACAGGGCCGCTTCTGGAAACACCATATATTTT
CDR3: CASSLDRAASGNTIYF

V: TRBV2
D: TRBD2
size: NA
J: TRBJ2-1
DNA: TGTGCCAGCAGGGGACTAGCGGGATCGGAAGAGCAGTTCTTC
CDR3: CASRGLAGSEEQFF

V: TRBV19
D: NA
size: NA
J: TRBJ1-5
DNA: TGTGCCAGTAGTATTATGTGGGGGCCTCAGCCCCAGCATTTT
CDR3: CASSIMWGPQPQHF

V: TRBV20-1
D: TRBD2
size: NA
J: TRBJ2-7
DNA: TGCAGTGCTAGTTTAGGGGTCCTAGCGGGAGCTTACGAGCAGTACTTC
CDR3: CSASLGVLAGAYEQYF

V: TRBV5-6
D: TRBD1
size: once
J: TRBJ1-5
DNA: TGTGCCAGCAGCTTTCTGCGGGACAGGGGAAATCAGCCCCAGCATTTT
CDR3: CASSFLRDRGNQPQHF

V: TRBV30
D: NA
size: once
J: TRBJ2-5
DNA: TGTGCCTGGAGTGTAGCAGGGGTTTCCCAAGAGACCCAGTACTTC
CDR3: CAWSVAGVSQETQYF

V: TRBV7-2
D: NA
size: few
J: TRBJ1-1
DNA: TGTGCCAGCAGCCCAGAGGGGGGCAGGATGAACACTGAAGCTTTCTTT
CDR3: CASSPEGGRMNTEAFF

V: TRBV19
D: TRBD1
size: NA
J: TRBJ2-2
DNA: TGTGCCAGCGGGACAGGGAACACCGGGGAGCTGTTTTTT
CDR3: CASGTGNTGELFF

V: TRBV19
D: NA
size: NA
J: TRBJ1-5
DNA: TGTGCCAGTAGTATGACCGCGTACAGCAATCAGCCCCAGCATTTT
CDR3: CASSMTAYSNQPQHF

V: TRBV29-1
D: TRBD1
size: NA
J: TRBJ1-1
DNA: TGCAGCGTGAGGACAGGGGGCGAAACTGAAGCTTTCTTT
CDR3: CSVRTGGETEAFF

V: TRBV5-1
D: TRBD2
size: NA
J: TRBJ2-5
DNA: TGCGCCAGCAGCTTTGGCGGGAGGGCCACAGAGACCCAGTACTTC
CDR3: CASSFGGRATETQYF